One and the same sample provided the 16 T cell receptor beta chains below, sequenced in a study of T-cell reconstitution after alpha-beta-depleted transplantation in children. Preparing the TCRbeta library involved the use of unique molecular identifiers. TCRdb recomputed calls from the PCR reads with MiXCR, one row per CDR3 protein. The sample consists of just over 950,000 distinct CDR3 sequences, about 29% of them appearing once. Sequencing used PBMCs, mostly from graft donor cells, obtained 360 days after TCRalphabeta/CD19-depleted stem cell transplant. These receptors came from a boy in the first two years of life who had a stem cell transplant for SCID, so the T cells may come from the graft donor.

This chain links TRBV4-3 with TRBJ2-5; D gene ambiguous. The CDR3 is made up of 13 amino acids. V was pared by 1 base and J by 5 bases, with 8 bases between. Germline V gene sequence: CDR1 LGHNA, CDR2 YSLEER. CDR3 in DNA: TGCGCCAGCAGCCAAGTTTTTTTTGAGACCCAGTACTTC. It encodes CASSQVFFETQYF.

Notes on this clonotype: Mismatch with germline at one junction end may stem from a read error. The gene calls are TRBV5-1 and TRBJ2-5; a possible D gene is TRBD2 (6 bases). CDR3 length equals 13 residues. Germline CDR1 SGHRS, CDR2 YFSETQ. The CDR3 sequence is CASSFPRGETQCF. CDR3 coding DNA: TGCGCCAGCAGCTTTCCGCGGGGAGAGACCCAGTGCTTC.

The rearrangement joins TRBV5-5 to TRBJ1-1; D not certain. CDR1 and CDR2 from the germline V gene are SGHKS and YYEKEE (reference sequence). Trimming pared 4 bases from V and 5 bases from J, leaving 9 bases between. This CDR3 has 12 amino acids. The CDR3 DNA sequence: TGTGCCAGCAGCGCCCGGAGGACTGAAGCTTTCTTT. Translated, it gives CASSARRTEAFF.

This clonotype has only a few counts. V and J are TRBV4-3 and TRBJ2-1; tentative D call: TRBD2 (5 bases). The germline V gene encodes CDR1 LGHNA and CDR2 YSLEER. The CDR3 consists of 15 residues. The germline V and J ends were trimmed by 0 bases and 0 bases, with 6 bases remaining between them. CDR3: CASSQDSGSYNEQFF. CDR3 nucleotide sequence: TGCGCCAGCAGCCAAGACAGCGGCTCCTACAATGAGCAGTTCTTC.

The chain couples TRBV5-1 to TRBJ1-2, with D perhaps matching TRBD1 (5 bases). Germline CDR1 SGHRS, CDR2 YFSETQ. The ends were cut back, 0 bases at V and 6 bases at J, with 18 bases in the middle. The CDR3 totals 16 residues. The CDR3: CASSLVSGTGDNGYTF. The CDR3 nucleotides are TGCGCCAGCAGCTTGGTCTCGGGGACCGGGGATAATGGCTACACCTTC.

This clonotype was found many times. Relative to the germline gene, one junction end is altered; a read error may explain this. The chain links TRBV5-1 to TRBJ2-3; maybe TRBD2 (7 bases). CDR3 length: 12 residues. Germline V gene data show CDR1 as SGHRS and CDR2 as YFSETQ. This chain's CDR3 is CASSRGGDTQYF. CDR3 DNA sequence: TGTGCCAGCAGTAGGGGGGGAGATACGCAGTATTTT.

The J gene is TRBJ1-1, the V gene TRBV20-1; 11 positions match TRBD1. J gave up 5 bases and V 5 bases, and 10 bases lay outside the gene matches. This CDR3 is built from 15 residues. Germline V CDR1 and CDR2: DFQATT, SNEGSKA (reference sequence). The CDR3 DNA reads as TGCAGTGCTTTGGGGGACAGGGGGGTTAGGACTGAAGCTTTCTTT. It is translated as CSALGDRGVRTEAFF.

This chain joins TRBV6-6 and TRBJ1-5; possibly TRBD1 for D (5 bases). Germline CDR1 reads MNHNY; CDR2 reads SVGAGI (reference sequence). Trimming took off 6 bases at V and 7 bases at J, with 10 bases between the two ends. The CDR3 extends over 12 amino acids. Here the CDR3 reads CASRSGEQPQHF. The CDR3 nucleotides read TGTGCCAGCAGGTCGGGGGAGCAGCCCCAGCATTTT.

The chain links TRBV7-9 to TRBJ2-1; no definite D call. V dropped 3 bases and J dropped 7 bases, with 22 bases sitting between them. The CDR3 is 17 amino acids. Germline CDR1 SEHNR, CDR2 FQNEAQ (reference sequence). CDR3 nucleotides: TGTGCCAGCAGCTTCTCCCCATCTCGTGAGGTTATGAATGAGCAGTTCTTC. Its protein is CASSFSPSREVMNEQFF.

This clonotype was seen more than once but under ten times. The J gene is TRBJ1-2, the V gene TRBV7-2, with no clear D. The CDR3 totals 13 residues. Looked up from germline, CDR1 is SGHTA and CDR2 is FQGNSA. V shed 5 bases and J shed 4 bases, with 11 bases lying between them. CDR3 amino acids: CASSLTDGYGYTF. CDR3 in DNA: TGTGCCAGCAGCCTGACGGACGGCTATGGCTACACCTTC.

The chain recombines TRBV15 with TRBJ2-1; D might be TRBD2 (6 bases). CDR3 length equals 16 residues. Trimming took off 0 bases at V and 3 bases at J, with 12 bases between the two ends. Looked up from germline, CDR1 is LNHNV and CDR2 is YYDKDF (reference sequence). CDR3 coding DNA: TGTGCCACCAGCAGAGACACCAAGACTAGCTACAATGAGCAGTTCTTC. It translates to CATSRDTKTSYNEQFF. The entire variable domain, with the rest obtained from reference TRBV15 and TRBJ2-1, is as follows: DAMVIQNPRYQVTQFGKPVTLSCSQTLNHNVMYWYQQKSSQAPKLLFHYYDKDFNNEADTPDNFQSRRPNTSFCFLDIRSPGLGDTAMYLCATSRDTKTSYNEQFFGPGTRLTVL.

The chain recombines TRBV7-9 with TRBJ1-3; TRBD1 matches at 7 bases. V trimming: 6 bases; J trimming: 8 bases; junction bases outside the gene matches: 16. The CDR3 extends over 16 amino acids. Germline V gene lookup returns CDR1 SEHNR and CDR2 FQNEAQ (reference sequence). DNA of the CDR3: TGTGCCAGCAGTCCCGGACAGGCTGGGATGGGGGACACCATATATTTT. Translated: CASSPGQAGMGDTIYF.

The rearrangement links TRBV2 to TRBJ2-3; the match to TRBD1 covers 12 bases. The V gene's germline CDR1 is SNHLY and CDR2 FYNNEI. The CDR3 is 11 amino acids. The junction had 4 bases not matched to a gene; V was cut back by 8 bases and J by 13 bases. The CDR3 region has the DNA TGTGCCAGCGGGGGACAGGGGGCGAAGTATTTT. Its translation is CASGGQGAKYF.

The chain recombines TRBV20-1 with TRBJ2-1; possible D gene TRBD2, 6 bases. Germline V gene sequence: CDR1 DFQATT, CDR2 SNEGSKA (reference sequence). Trimming removed 5 bases at V and 4 bases at J, with 18 bases between. The CDR3 is 15 residues long. The CDR3 here is CSAAPTGTRYNEQFF. The CDR3 region has the DNA TGCAGTGCTGCCCCCACGGGGACTCGGTACAATGAGCAGTTCTTC.

In this sample, this clonotype turned up once. The V call is TRBV6-2 or TRBV6-3, the J call TRBJ2-3, with TRBD1 matching over 9 bases. The germline CDR1 and CDR2 sequences are MNHEY and SVGEGT. This CDR3 contains 15 residues. The V and J ends lost 2 bases and 3 bases, in that order; junction bases with no gene match: 3. The CDR3 protein is CASSYVGTGTDTQYF. For the CDR3, the DNA is TGTGCCAGCAGTTACGTCGGGACAGGGACAGATACGCAGTATTTT.

The J gene is TRBJ1-1, the V gene TRBV4-2, with TRBD1 identical over 7 bases. Trimming removed 5 bases from V and 2 bases from J; junction bases left unmatched: 8. CDR1 and CDR2 from the germline V gene are LGHNA and YNFKEQ. The CDR3 has 15 residues. The DNA for the CDR3 is TGTGCCAGCAGCGAACCGGGACAGAGAAACACTGAAGCTTTCTTT. Translation: CASSEPGQRNTEAFF.